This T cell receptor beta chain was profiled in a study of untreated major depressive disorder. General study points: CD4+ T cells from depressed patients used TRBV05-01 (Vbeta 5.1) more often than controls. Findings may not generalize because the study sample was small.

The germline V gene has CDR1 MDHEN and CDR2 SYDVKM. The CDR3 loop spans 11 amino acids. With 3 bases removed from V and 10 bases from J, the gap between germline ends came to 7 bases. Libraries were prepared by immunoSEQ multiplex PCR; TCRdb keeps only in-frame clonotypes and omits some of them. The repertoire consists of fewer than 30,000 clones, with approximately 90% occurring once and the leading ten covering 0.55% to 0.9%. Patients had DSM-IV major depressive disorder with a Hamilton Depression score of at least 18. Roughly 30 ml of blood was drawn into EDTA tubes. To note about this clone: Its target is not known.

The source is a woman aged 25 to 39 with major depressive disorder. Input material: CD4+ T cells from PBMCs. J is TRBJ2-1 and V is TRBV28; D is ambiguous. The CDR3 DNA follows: TGTGCCAGCAGTTTTGAGCGAGAGCAGTTCTTC. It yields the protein CASSFEREQFF.